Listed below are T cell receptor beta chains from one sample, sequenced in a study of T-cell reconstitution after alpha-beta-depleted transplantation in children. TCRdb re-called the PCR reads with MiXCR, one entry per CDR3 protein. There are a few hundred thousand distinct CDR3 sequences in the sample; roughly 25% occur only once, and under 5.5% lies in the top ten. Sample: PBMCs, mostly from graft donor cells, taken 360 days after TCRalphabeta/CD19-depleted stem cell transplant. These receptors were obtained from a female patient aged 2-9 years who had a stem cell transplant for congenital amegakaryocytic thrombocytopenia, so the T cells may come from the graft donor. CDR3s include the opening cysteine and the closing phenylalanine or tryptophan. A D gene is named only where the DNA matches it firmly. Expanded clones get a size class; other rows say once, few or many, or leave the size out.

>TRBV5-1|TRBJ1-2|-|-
CASSLVAGVDYGYTF
TGCGCCAGCAGCTTGGTTGCCGGGGTGGACTATGGCTACACCTTC
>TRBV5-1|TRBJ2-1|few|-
CASSLSGGTAGQLYNEQFF
TGCGCCAGCAGCTTGTCAGGGGGGACGGCGGGACAACTATACAATGAGCAGTTCTTC
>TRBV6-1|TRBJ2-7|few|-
CASSPRGDFGYEQYF
TGTGCCAGCAGTCCCCGTGGGGACTTCGGCTACGAGCAGTACTTC
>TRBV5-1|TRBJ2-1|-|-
CASKRGLENEQFF
TGCGCCAGCAAAAGGGGTCTGGAGAATGAGCAGTTCTTC
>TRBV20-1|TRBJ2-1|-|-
CRAFGTPPRSGAYNEQFF
TGCAGGGCTTTTGGGACTCCACCGAGATCGGGGGCATACAATGAGCAGTTCTTC
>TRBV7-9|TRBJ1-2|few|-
CASSLGGSHQGPHTF
TGTGCCAGCAGCTTAGGCGGCAGTCACCAGGGACCACACACCTTC
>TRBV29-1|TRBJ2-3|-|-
CSVEFGMGYTQYF
TGCAGCGTTGAATTTGGTATGGGGTATACGCAGTATTTT
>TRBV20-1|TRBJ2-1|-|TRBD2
CSAYGLAGDNEQFF
TGCAGTGCTTACGGACTAGCGGGAGACAATGAGCAGTTCTTC
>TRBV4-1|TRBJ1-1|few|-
CASSQVGFYTEAFF
TGCGCCAGCAGCCAAGTAGGGTTTTACACTGAAGCTTTCTTT
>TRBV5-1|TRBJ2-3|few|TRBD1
CASSTGEDTQYF
TGCGCCAGCAGCACAGGGGAAGATACGCAGTATTTT
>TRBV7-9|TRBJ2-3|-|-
CASSLKQSTDTQYF
TGTGCCAGCAGCTTAAAACAGAGCACAGATACGCAGTATTTT
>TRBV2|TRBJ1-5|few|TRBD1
CASREGTDRNQPQHF
TGTGCCAGCAGGGAAGGGACAGACCGCAATCAGCCCCAGCATTTT
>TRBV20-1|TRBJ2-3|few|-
CSAHDPGGAEDTQYF
TGCAGTGCTCATGACCCGGGGGGCGCGGAAGATACGCAGTATTTT
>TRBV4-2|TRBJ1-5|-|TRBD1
CASSHGGQGAWQPQHF
TGTGCCAGCAGCCATGGAGGACAGGGGGCTTGGCAGCCCCAGCATTTT
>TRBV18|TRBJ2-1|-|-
CASSPGAERNEQFF
TGTGCCAGCTCACCGGGGGCTGAACGAAATGAGCAGTTCTTC
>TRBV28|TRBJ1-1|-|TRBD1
CASGQVYTEAFF
TGTGCCAGCGGACAGGTTTACACTGAAGCTTTCTTT
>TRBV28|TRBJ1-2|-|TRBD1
CASRRPGQGAGYGYTF
TGTGCCAGCAGGCGCCCGGGACAGGGGGCTGGCTATGGCTACACCTTC
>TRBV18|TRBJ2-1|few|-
CASSPGSEDEQFF
TGTGCCAGCTCCCCCGGTAGTGAGGATGAGCAGTTCTTC
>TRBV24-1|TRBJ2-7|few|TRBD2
CATSDSRDYTYEQYF
TGTGCCACCAGTGATAGCCGGGACTATACCTACGAGCAGTACTTC
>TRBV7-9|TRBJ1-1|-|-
CASSFWGAGGTEAFF
TGTGCCAGCAGCTTCTGGGGGGCGGGAGGAACTGAAGCTTTCTTT
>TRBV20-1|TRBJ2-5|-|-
CSARDWGVGVETQYF
TGCAGTGCTAGAGATTGGGGTGTAGGGGTAGAGACCCAGTACTTC
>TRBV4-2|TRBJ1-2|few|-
CASSPQGDYGYTF
TGTGCCAGCAGCCCCCAGGGAGACTATGGCTACACCTTC
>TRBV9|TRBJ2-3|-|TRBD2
CASSPTAGGPYTQYF
TGTGCCAGCAGCCCAACAGCGGGGGGGCCATATACGCAGTATTTT
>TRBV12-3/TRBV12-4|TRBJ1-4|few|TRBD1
CASSPSGTGWEKVFF
TGTGCCAGCAGTCCGTCCGGGACAGGCTGGGAAAAAGTGTTTTTT
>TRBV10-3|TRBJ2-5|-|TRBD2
CAIAEREGETQYF
TGTGCCATCGCGGAGCGGGAGGGGGAGACCCAGTACTTC
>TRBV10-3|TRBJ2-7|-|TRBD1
CAIGAGQGRARGYEQYF
TGTGCCATAGGGGCGGGACAGGGTCGTGCTAGAGGCTACGAGCAGTACTTC
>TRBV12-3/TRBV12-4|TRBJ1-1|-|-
CASRTRGNTEAFF
TGTGCCAGCAGAACGAGGGGGAACACTGAAGCTTTCTTT
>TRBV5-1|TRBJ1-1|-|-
CASSLRLAGTEAFF
TGCGCCAGCAGCTTGCGGCTGGCGGGTACTGAAGCTTTCTTT
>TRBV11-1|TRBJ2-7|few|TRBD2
CASSLIGSFYSGSSYEQYF
TGTGCCAGCAGCTTAATCGGTTCCTTCTATAGCGGGAGCTCCTACGAGCAGTACTTC
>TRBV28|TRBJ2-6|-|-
CASSSFGSGANVLTF
TGTGCCAGCAGTTCGTTTGGCTCTGGGGCCAACGTCCTGACTTTC
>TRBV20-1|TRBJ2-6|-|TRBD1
CSAEDRQTSGANVLTF
TGCAGTGCTGAGGACAGGCAAACGTCTGGGGCCAACGTCCTGACTTTC
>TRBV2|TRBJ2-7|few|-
CASSVNRAYEQYF
TGTGCCAGCAGTGTGAACAGAGCTTACGAGCAGTACTTC
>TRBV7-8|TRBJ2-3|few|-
CASSATGVSTDTQYF
TGTGCCAGCAGCGCCACGGGAGTCAGCACAGATACGCAGTATTTT
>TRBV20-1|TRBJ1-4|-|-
CSAGLEDTTNEKLFF
TGCAGTGCTGGCCTTGAGGACACGACTAATGAAAAACTGTTTTTT
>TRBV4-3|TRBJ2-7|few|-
CASSQSDARASSYEQYF
TGCGCCAGCAGCCAATCGGACGCGCGGGCATCCTCCTACGAGCAGTACTTC
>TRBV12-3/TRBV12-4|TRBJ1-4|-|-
CASRGREEKLFF
TGTGCCAGCAGGGGCAGGGAGGAAAAACTGTTTTTT
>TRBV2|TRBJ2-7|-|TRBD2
CASRVLRAGGSYEQYF
TGTGCCAGCAGAGTGTTGCGAGCGGGAGGCTCCTACGAGCAGTACTTC
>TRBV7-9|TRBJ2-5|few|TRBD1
CASSYWTGNETQYF
TGTGCCAGCAGCTACTGGACAGGGAATGAGACCCAGTACTTC
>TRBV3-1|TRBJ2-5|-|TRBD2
CASSQGSVPAGNFQETQYF
TGTGCCAGCAGCCAAGGTTCGGTCCCAGCGGGGAATTTCCAAGAGACCCAGTACTTC
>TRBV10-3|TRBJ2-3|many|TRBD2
CAISESSRAGVSSTDTQYF
TGTGCCATCAGTGAGTCGTCGAGGGCGGGAGTTTCTAGCACAGATACGCAGTATTTT
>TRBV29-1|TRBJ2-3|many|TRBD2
CSVWTSGRWADTQYF
TGCAGCGTTTGGACTAGCGGGAGGTGGGCAGATACGCAGTATTTT